The TCR beta chain described here comes from a study of Tregs in tolerant kidney transplant recipients. The nonmyeloablative bone marrow transplants came from related graft donors, with transient mixed chimerism. Sequencing was performed with immunoSEQ multiplex PCR; in TCRdb, only in-frame clones are kept and a portion is missing. In the table there are some 47,000 clones, roughly 87% of which are singletons. This CDR3 is built from 11 residues. Germline trimming cut 6 bases from V and 8 bases from J; bases unmatched to any gene: 3. Germline V CDR1 and CDR2: SEHNR, FQNEAQ (reference sequence). This sequence was found in a human patient who received a combined kidney and bone marrow transplant. Part of the T cell pool may stem from the graft donor. This sample comprised CD8+ T cells from blood (PBMCs), obtained 12 months after the transplant. The rearrangement uses TRBV7-9 and TRBJ1-1, with TRBD1 matching 7 bases. The CDR3 DNA reads as TGTGCCAGCAGATTACAGGGGGAAGCTTTCTTT. Translating it yields CASRLQGEAFF.